Following are 12 T cell receptor beta chains from one sample sequenced in a study of blood T cells in healthy people across ages. Using a J-beta primer mix together with a sample-barcoded 5' primer, a second PCR was run for about 6 to 12 cycles. One entry per CDR3 protein results from TCRdb running MiXCR on the 5' RACE reads. The table includes hundreds of thousands of distinct CDR3 sequences, approximately 44% detected once. Sequenced input: blood. These receptors all come from a man between 60 and 70 years old in good health.

This chain uses TRBV29-1 with TRBJ2-1; TRBD1 matches at 9 bases. This CDR3 comprises 15 residues. Germline V lookup: CDR1 SQVTM, CDR2 ANQGSEA. Trimming at V came to 1 base and at J to 8 bases, leaving 9 bases not matched to a gene. CDR3 coding DNA: TGCAGCGTTGAAGTGGTCGGGACAGGGATCGATGAGCAGTTCTTC. It yields the protein CSVEVVGTGIDEQFF.

This clonotype was observed many times. The chain is built from TRBV10-3 and TRBJ2-5; D might be TRBD1 (6 bases). V was clipped by 4 bases and J by 5 bases, with 11 bases between them. The CDR3 runs to 13 residues. Germline V gives CDR1 ENHRY, CDR2 SYGVKD. DNA of the CDR3: TGTGCCATCAGTGTCAGGGGTAGCGAGACCCAGTACTTC. The encoded protein is CAISVRGSETQYF.

The chain combines TRBV6-5 with TRBJ2-7; maybe TRBD2 (7 bases). The CDR3 length is 17 residues. V shed 2 bases and J shed 0 bases, with 17 bases lying between them. Germline assignment: CDR1 MNHEY and CDR2 SVGAGI. The CDR3 sequence is CASSYGGAGQSSYEQYF. Here the CDR3 DNA reads TGTGCCAGCAGTTACGGGGGGGCAGGGCAAAGCTCCTACGAGCAGTACTTC.

As regards this clonotype: At one end, the junction sequence differs from germline, possibly due to a read error. The J gene is TRBJ2-3, the V gene TRBV11-2, with 8 nucleotides matching TRBD2. CDR3 length equals 17 residues. In germline, CDR1 is SGHAT, CDR2 FQNNGV. The CDR3 region is CASREGTSGGVTETQYF. The CDR3 DNA follows: TGTGCCAGCAGAGAGGGAACTAGCGGCGGTGTGACAGAGACGCAGTATTTT.

V usage is TRBV10-3 and J usage is TRBJ2-7, with D unresolved. Germline values: CDR1 ENHRY, CDR2 SYGVKD. V lost 2 bases and J 0 bases, leaving 14 bases between the germline ends. The CDR3 contains 16 residues. This CDR3 is CAISEAGPTASYEQYF. The CDR3 DNA follows: TGTGCCATCAGTGAGGCCGGACCGACGGCCTCCTACGAGCAGTACTTC.

The chain employs TRBV20-1 and TRBJ1-2; D possibly corresponds to TRBD1 (6 bases). This CDR3 is built from 12 residues. Per germline, CDR1 DFQATT and CDR2 SNEGSKA (reference sequence). With 6 bases removed from V and 5 bases from J, the gap between germline ends came to 13 bases. The CDR3 coding sequence is TGCAGTGCAAACCCTACAGGGTATGGCTACACCTTC. It codes for CSANPTGYGYTF.

The sample holds one count of this clonotype. J is TRBJ2-2 and V is TRBV6-6; no definite D call. The CDR3 length is 12 residues. V lost 5 bases and J lost 7, with 8 bases in between. Germline lookup yields CDR1 MNHNY and CDR2 SVGAGI (reference sequence). Here the CDR3 DNA reads TGTGCCAGCAGTGATTGGCTCGGGGAGCTGTTTTTT. This codes for CASSDWLGELFF.

V is TRBV7-9 and J is TRBJ2-1; the D call may be TRBD1 or TRBD2 (5 bases each). CDR3 length equals 13 residues. The V gene's germline CDR1 is SEHNR and CDR2 FQNEAQ (reference sequence). Trimming removed 7 bases at V and 5 bases at J, with 12 bases between. This CDR3 reads CASKPGPNNEQFF. The CDR3 DNA follows: TGTGCCAGCAAACCGGGGCCCAACAATGAGCAGTTCTTC.

This chain links TRBV10-3 with TRBJ2-3; D may match TRBD1 or TRBD2 (5 bases each). The CDR3 contains 12 residues. Germline V gene data show CDR1 as ENHRY and CDR2 as SYGVKD. V was pared by 4 bases and J by 5 bases, with 7 bases between. CDR3 sequence reads: CAISAGGDTQYF. The DNA for the CDR3 is TGTGCCATCAGTGCTGGGGGAGATACGCAGTATTTT.

The rearrangement links TRBV10-3 to TRBJ1-2; D is undetermined. V was cut by 4 bases and J by 8 bases, with 8 bases left in between. Germline V gene data show CDR1 as ENHRY and CDR2 as SYGVKD. The CDR3 spans 11 residues. The CDR3 sequence: CAISGSGGYTF. CDR3 sequence (DNA): TGTGCCATCAGTGGGTCGGGGGGCTACACCTTC.

The rearrangement links TRBV4-3 to TRBJ1-1; D not certain. Trimming left V 1 base short and J 0 bases short, with 12 bases between. The CDR3 has 16 residues. The V gene's germline CDR1 is LGHNA and CDR2 YSLEER. For the CDR3, the DNA is TGCGCCAGCAGCCAAGGGGCCGAAGGGTTGAACACTGAAGCTTTCTTT. Its protein is CASSQGAEGLNTEAFF.

The gene calls are TRBV20-1 and TRBJ2-5, with a weak D call TRBD1 (6 bases). The germline gives CDR1 DFQATT, CDR2 SNEGSKA (reference sequence). The CDR3 consists of 19 residues. Trimming stripped 1 base from V and 11 bases from J, with 35 bases between. The CDR3: CSARGELRDNRFAYNEQYF. The CDR3 nucleotides read TGCAGTGCTAGAGGAGAGCTCCGGGACAACCGCTTTGCCTACAATGAGCAGTACTTC.